This passage covers 26 T cell receptor beta chains from one sample sequenced in a study of naive and memory T cell subsets. Both TRBC1 and TRBC2 were covered by a beta constant-region primer of two equimolar oligonucleotides. Four rounds of PCR amplified the ligated cDNA using nested alpha and beta constant-region primers plus SP2. From the UMI-ligation and nested PCR reads, TCRdb called clonotypes with MiXCR, one entry per CDR3 protein. The sample gives some 110,000 distinct CDR3 sequences, about 36% of which show up once; approximately 0.87% is in the top ten. The source material was central memory CD4+ T cells from blood. These receptors originate from a human donor in good health.

This clonotype appeared a few times. The chain joins TRBV24-1 to TRBJ2-3; D gene uncertain. Germline CDR1 reads KGHDR; CDR2 reads SFDVKD. The germline V and J ends were trimmed by 0 bases and 0 bases, with 6 bases remaining between them. This CDR3 is 15 amino acids long. The CDR3 sequence is CATSDLGLSTDTQYF. The CDR3 bases are TGTGCCACCAGTGATTTGGGCCTTAGCACAGATACGCAGTATTTT.

This clonotype was counted only a few times. The chain is built from TRBV19 and TRBJ1-1, with D perhaps TRBD1 (5 bases). This CDR3 has 17 residues. Per the germline V gene, CDR1 is LNHDA and CDR2 is SQIVND (reference sequence). V shed 3 bases and J shed 1 base, with 18 bases lying between them. CDR3 sequence (DNA): TGTGCCAGTAGTATCGGTCCCAGGGTTCTGAAGAACACTGAAGCTTTCTTT. Translating gives CASSIGPRVLKNTEAFF.

This clonotype was detected ten times or more. V and J are TRBV5-6 and TRBJ2-5; D might be TRBD2 (5 bases). Germline CDR1 is SGHDT and CDR2 is YYEEEE. CDR3 length equals 16 residues. Trimming removed 0 bases at V and 2 bases at J, with 14 bases between. The CDR3 region has the DNA TGTGCCAGCAGCTTGGAATCCGGGATAGCACAAGAGACCCAGTACTTC. As protein: CASSLESGIAQETQYF.

The J gene is TRBJ2-2, the V gene TRBV6-1; possibly TRBD2 for D (6 bases). Germline CDR1 and CDR2: MNHNS and SASEGT. V was pared by 4 bases and J by 2 bases, with 11 bases between. This CDR3 is built from 15 residues. The CDR3 is CASSAGTENTGELFF. CDR3 DNA sequence: TGTGCCAGCAGTGCCGGGACTGAAAACACCGGGGAGCTGTTTTTT.

The chain employs TRBV2 and TRBJ1-5; D possibly corresponds to TRBD1 (5 bases). Germline lookup yields CDR1 SNHLY and CDR2 FYNNEI. The V end lost 5 bases, the J end lost 2 bases, and 10 bases lay between the germline ends. The CDR3 is 14 residues long. The CDR3 here is CASSQQGGNQPQHF. The DNA for the CDR3 is TGTGCCAGCAGTCAGCAAGGGGGCAATCAGCCCCAGCATTTT.

The rearrangement links TRBV29-1 to TRBJ2-3; 10 bases agree with TRBD2. CDR3 length: 16 amino acids. The germline gives CDR1 SQVTM, CDR2 ANQGSEA. V shed 4 bases and J 0 bases; nucleotides not matched to a gene: 7. This chain's CDR3 is CSVGASGSLSTDTQYF. DNA of the CDR3: TGCAGCGTTGGGGCTAGCGGGAGTCTTAGCACAGATACGCAGTATTTT.

This clonotype was observed a few times. The chain couples TRBV20-1 to TRBJ2-7, with 8 bases identical to TRBD1. The CDR3 totals 13 residues. The J segment lost 2 bases and the V segment lost 5 bases, leaving 5 bases of the junction unmatched. Germline assignment: CDR1 DFQATT and CDR2 SNEGSKA (reference sequence). The CDR3 nucleotides read TGCAGTGCTCCGGACAGGGACCCCTACGAGCAGTACTTC. It yields the protein CSAPDRDPYEQYF.

There are a few counts of this clonotype. The DNA for the CDR3 is TGTGCCTGGAGCTTAGGGGGGGGGGAGTTGGATGAGCAGTTCTTC. Its translation is CAWSLGGGELDEQFF. V is TRBV30 and J is TRBJ2-1, with D perhaps matching TRBD2 (7 bases). CDR3 size: 15 residues. Trimming stripped 3 bases from V and 8 bases from J, with 20 bases between. Germline CDR1 is GTSNPN and CDR2 is SVGIG (reference sequence).

This chain links TRBV28 with TRBJ2-7; D gene uncertain. Germline CDR1 MDHEN, CDR2 SYDVKM. The CDR3 extends over 13 amino acids. V shed 6 bases and J shed 2 bases, with 11 bases lying between them. The CDR3 reads CASSLSQPYEQYF. The CDR3 DNA is TGTGCCAGCAGCCTTTCACAGCCCTACGAGCAGTACTTC.

The gene calls are TRBV5-1 and TRBJ1-5; 11 nucleotides line up with TRBD1. Germline V gene data show CDR1 as SGHRS and CDR2 as YFSETQ. With V trimmed by 7 bases and J by 2 bases, 2 bases remained unmatched. The CDR3 contains 14 residues. This chain's CDR3 is CASGGQGGNQPQHF. The DNA for the CDR3 is TGCGCCAGCGGGGGACAGGGGGGCAATCAGCCCCAGCATTTT.

This clonotype was seen a few times. V usage is TRBV20-1 and J usage is TRBJ2-4; the D is unclear. Trimming took off 0 bases at V and 11 bases at J, with 14 bases between the two ends. Looked up from germline, CDR1 is DFQATT and CDR2 is SNEGSKA (reference sequence). The CDR3 sequence is 13 residues long. The CDR3 reads CSARDPASELQYF. The CDR3 nucleotides are TGCAGTGCTAGAGATCCCGCGTCAGAACTTCAGTACTTC.

The chain joins TRBV9 to TRBJ2-2; 7 bases fit TRBD1. Germline V gives CDR1 SGDLS, CDR2 YYNGEE. Trimming at V came to 4 bases and at J to 5 bases, leaving 14 bases not matched to a gene. The CDR3 contains 17 residues. CDR3 DNA sequence: TGTGCCAGCAGCTCCCACCCCGACAGGGCGAGGACCGGGGAGCTGTTTTTT. Its translation: CASSSHPDRARTGELFF. The full variable domain, completed using reference TRBV9 and TRBJ2-2, is DSGVTQTPKHLITATGQRVTLRCSPRSGDLSVYWYQQSLDQGLQFLIQYYNGEERAKGNILERFSAQQFPDLHSELNLSSLELGDSALYFCASSSHPDRARTGELFFGEGSRLTVL.

In this sample, this clonotype turned up a few times. The chain combines TRBV5-1 with TRBJ2-7; maybe TRBD2 (7 bases). V lost 5 bases and J lost 6, with 21 bases in between. CDR3 length: 15 residues. Looked up from germline, CDR1 is SGHRS and CDR2 is YFSETQ. Here the CDR3 reads CASRAGHGILSEQYF. The CDR3 DNA is TGCGCCAGCAGAGCGGGACACGGAATCCTCTCCGAGCAGTACTTC.

CDR3 DNA sequence: TGCGCCAGCAGCTTATTTGGATCTAATGAAAAACTGTTTTTT. Its translation is CASSLFGSNEKLFF. This sequence joins TRBV5-1 and TRBJ1-4, with no clear D. The CDR3 sequence is 14 residues long. Germline V lookup: CDR1 SGHRS, CDR2 YFSETQ. V lost 2 bases, J lost 3 bases, and 8 bases lay in between.

This clonotype showed up just a few times. This chain uses TRBV30 with TRBJ2-2, with 12 nucleotides matching TRBD2. Trimming removed 8 bases from V and 5 bases from J; junction bases left unmatched: 3. CDR1 GTSNPN and CDR2 SVGIG come from the germline V gene (reference sequence). CDR3 size: 13 residues. The CDR3 is CARGTSGTGELFF. The CDR3 bases are TGTGCCCGAGGGACTAGCGGGACCGGGGAGCTGTTTTTT.

The rearrangement joins TRBV12-3 or TRBV12-4 to TRBJ2-3; perhaps D is TRBD1 or TRBD2 (5 bases each). Trimming left V 6 bases short and J 1 base short, with 23 bases between. The CDR3 has 18 residues. The CDR3 DNA reads TGTGCCAGCAGCCCTAGGGACCAGAGGCGAAGAGGCACAGATACGCAGTATTTT. This encodes CASSPRDQRRRGTDTQYF.

Within the sample, this clonotype is medium-sized. The J gene is TRBJ1-2, the V gene TRBV6-5, with D hard to call. The CDR3 spans 13 residues. V lost 5 bases and J 9 bases, leaving 16 bases between the germline ends. CDR1 is MNHEY, CDR2 SVGAGI, per germline. The CDR3 DNA is TGTGCCAGCAGTCCCCGACTCTCCTCCCGCTACACCTTC. Its protein is CASSPRLSSRYTF.

The CDR3 DNA reads TGTGCCAGCAGGGCCCCCGTGGTCTCCTACAATGAGCAGTTCTTC. Its translation: CASRAPVVSYNEQFF. The chain combines TRBV6-1 with TRBJ2-1; D not certain. Germline V gene sequence: CDR1 MNHNS, CDR2 SASEGT. The CDR3 contains 15 residues. Trimming left V 6 bases short and J 0 bases short, with 12 bases between.

In regard to this clonotype: This may stem from a read error, because a much larger clone lies one nucleotide away. The gene calls are TRBV7-8 and TRBJ2-5, with D maybe TRBD2 (6 bases). The germline gives CDR1 SGHVS, CDR2 FQNEAQ. This CDR3 contains 16 residues. The CDR3 sequence: CASSSMGRGLGETQCF. For the CDR3, the DNA is TGTGCCAGCAGCTCCATGGGACGGGGACTCGGGGAGACCCAGTGCTTC.

This clonotype was observed a few times. The chain employs TRBV5-1 and TRBJ2-7, with 9 positions matching TRBD1. CDR1 SGHRS and CDR2 YFSETQ come from the germline V gene. J lost 0 bases, V lost 6 bases, and 4 bases had no gene match. This CDR3 has 14 amino acids. CDR3 DNA sequence: TGCGCCAGCAAACAGGGGGCGAACTCCTACGAGCAGTACTTC. Translated, it gives CASKQGANSYEQYF.

This clonotype came up a few times. The V call is TRBV20-1, the J call TRBJ2-1; TRBD2 matches at 13 bases. Per the germline V gene, CDR1 is DFQATT and CDR2 is SNEGSKA (reference sequence). This CDR3 is 15 amino acids long. V was pared by 4 bases and J by 4 bases, with 4 bases of the junction left unmatched. CDR3 nucleotide sequence: TGCAGTGCTAACCCGGGACTAGCGGGGTACAATGAGCAGTTCTTC. As protein: CSANPGLAGYNEQFF.

This clonotype has a handful of counts. This chain links TRBV29-1 with TRBJ2-7; 8 nucleotides match TRBD2. Germline V lookup: CDR1 SQVTM, CDR2 ANQGSEA. The CDR3 runs to 13 residues. The junction had 6 bases not matched to a gene; V was cut back by 4 bases and J by 4 bases. The CDR3 DNA reads TGCAGCGTTGCCCGGGCTAGCGGGTACGAGCAGTACTTC. Translation: CSVARASGYEQYF.

This clonotype came up a few times. The chain carries TRBV6-2 or TRBV6-3 and TRBJ2-5, with D hard to call. Germline V gene lookup returns CDR1 MNHEY and CDR2 SVGEGT. Trimming pared 4 bases from V and 2 bases from J, leaving 5 bases between. The CDR3 runs to 12 residues. In nucleotides, the CDR3 is TGTGCCAGCAGTTCTCCACAAGAGACCCAGTACTTC. This encodes CASSSPQETQYF.

V and J are TRBV5-6 and TRBJ2-5; 7 bases match TRBD1. There are 15 residues in the CDR3. The germline CDR1 and CDR2 sequences are SGHDT and YYEEEE. V lost 4 bases, J lost 1 base, and 7 bases stayed unmatched. CDR3 in amino acids: CASSQQGIGQETQYF. The CDR3 region has the DNA TGTGCCAGCAGCCAACAGGGGATCGGCCAAGAGACCCAGTACTTC.

V usage is TRBV5-8 and J usage is TRBJ2-5, with D possibly being TRBD2 (6 bases). This CDR3 has 18 amino acids. Trimming removed 6 bases from V and 4 bases from J, with 28 bases in between. CDR1 is SGHTS and CDR2 is YDEGEE in the germline V gene. As DNA, the CDR3 is TGTGCCAGCACCCCGGATTTTCCGGGAGCTCATGTAGCAGAGACCCAGTACTTC. Protein: CASTPDFPGAHVAETQYF. The full variable domain, in which reference TRBV5-8 and TRBJ2-5 provide the parts outside the CDR3, is EAGVTQSPTHLIKTRGQQATLRCSPISGHTSVYWYQQALGLGLQFLLWYDEGEERNRGNFPPRFSGRQFPNYSSELNVNALELEDSALYLCASTPDFPGAHVAETQYFGPGTRLLVL.

J is TRBJ2-5 and V is TRBV7-9, with TRBD1 identical over 8 bases. Trimming at V came to 0 bases and at J to 7 bases, leaving 7 bases not matched to a gene. Germline V lookup: CDR1 SEHNR, CDR2 FQNEAQ (reference sequence). The CDR3 has 15 amino acids. Written as DNA, the CDR3 is TGTGCCAGCAGCTTAGCTGGACAGGGTGTTTTGACCCAGTACTTC. This encodes CASSLAGQGVLTQYF.